One T cell receptor beta chain is described in this entry. The clone's antigen remains unknown. No qualities accompany the bases; no much larger clone lies one base away. Enrolling through a virtual design, the prospective study's participants ranged in age from roughly 18 to 89 years and lived across more than 20 United States geographic areas. In the prospective study, cohorts were assigned on the basis of participant-reported clinical history obtained from a screening survey and a study questionnaire. Recovered participants in ImmuneRACE Cohort 3 were defined by two consecutive negative NP/OP PCR tests, clearance by a healthcare professional, or resolution of symptoms. In the prospective study, mobile phlebotomists collected whole blood, serum and a nasopharyngeal or oropharyngeal swab from each participant. Prospective study participants could optionally give additional blood draws and questionnaires over an approximately two-month period. Before DNA extraction, blood samples from the prospective study were shipped at room temperature or frozen.

The entry originates in a study of blood T cell repertoires in COVID-19 (dated by TCRdb to about 2020). Broadly, across the study: The collaborator samples originated in the United States, Italy and Spain and spanned the acute and convalescent phases of COVID-19. Where HLA class I and class II types were available, the types were taken from metadata supplied by the sample provider, not from assay-based typing. The samples were drawn from the first 160 participants of the ongoing ImmuneRACE study and from 950 to 1,500 subjects provided by 6 global collaborators. The repertoires were made available in a free public database intended to serve as a resource for research on the immune response to SARS-CoV-2. The material from the prospective study consisted of cDNA or gDNA derived from T cells, B-cell-depleted T cells, or PBMCs. The dataset comprised deeply sampled blood TCRbeta repertoires from subjects exposed to, actively infected with, or recovered from COVID-19. Nearly every sample came with metadata listing a de-identified subject ID, COVID-19 status, age in years and sex.

After removal of 6 bases from V and 3 bases from J, the junction retains 8 bases not matched to a gene. Counted from cysteine to phenylalanine, this CDR3 has 15 amino acids. Just CDR3 DNA is preserved here, 45 bases in frame from base 1. Sequences MNHEY (CDR1) and SMNVEV (CDR2) are obtained from the germline V gene (reference sequence). Results the study describes overall, beyond this receptor: How much clinical and demographic metadata was included differed by source and by participant, and the metadata was provided uncurated.

TCRbeta CDR3 regions were amplified from genomic DNA by means of the immunoSEQ Assay, a bias-controlled multiplex PCR. Concerning the study's data processing: The number of nucleated cells in each sample was estimated by amplification of reference gene primers within the assay. To quantify the absolute abundance of each unique TCRbeta CDR3 rearrangement, sequence reads were collapsed and filtered. For each sample, productive Simpson clonality was calculated as the square root of Simpson's diversity index across productive rearrangements. TCRdb holds this immuneACCESS table with in-frame rearrangements only. Some clones are missing; in checked studies, unresolved V genes explain under half, and the rest has no known cause. V, J and clone size derive from that table, while D and trimming were established from the DNA sequence. This sample is represented by 300,000 to 400,000 clones; under 90% of them were singletons. The ten largest make up 4% to 6% of the sample.

This sequence was found in a man aged 55-75 years who had recovered from COVID-19. The chain couples TRBV27 to TRBJ2-7, and 10 junctional nucleotides match TRBD2. The material sequenced was PBMCs or T cells enriched from blood (not recorded which). The DNA sequence reads TGTGCCAGCAGCATGAGCGGGAGGGGAAACTACGAGCAGTACTTC. This translates into CASSMSGRGNYEQYF.